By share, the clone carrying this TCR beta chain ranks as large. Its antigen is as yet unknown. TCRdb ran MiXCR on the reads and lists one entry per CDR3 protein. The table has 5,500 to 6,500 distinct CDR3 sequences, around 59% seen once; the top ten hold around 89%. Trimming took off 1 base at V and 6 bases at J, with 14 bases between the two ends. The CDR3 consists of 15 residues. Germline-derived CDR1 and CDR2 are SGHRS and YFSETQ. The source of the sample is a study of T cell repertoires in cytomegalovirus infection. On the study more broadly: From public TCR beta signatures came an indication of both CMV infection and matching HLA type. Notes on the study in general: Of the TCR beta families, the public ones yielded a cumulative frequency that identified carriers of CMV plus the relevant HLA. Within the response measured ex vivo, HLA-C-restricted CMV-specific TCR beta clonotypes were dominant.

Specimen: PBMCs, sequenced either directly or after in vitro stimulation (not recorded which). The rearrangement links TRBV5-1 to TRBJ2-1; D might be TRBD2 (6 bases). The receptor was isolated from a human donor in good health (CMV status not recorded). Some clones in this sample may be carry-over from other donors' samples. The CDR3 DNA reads TGCGCCAGCAGCTTGTTCTCGACAGCGGGCAATGAGCAGTTCTTC. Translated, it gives CASSLFSTAGNEQFF.